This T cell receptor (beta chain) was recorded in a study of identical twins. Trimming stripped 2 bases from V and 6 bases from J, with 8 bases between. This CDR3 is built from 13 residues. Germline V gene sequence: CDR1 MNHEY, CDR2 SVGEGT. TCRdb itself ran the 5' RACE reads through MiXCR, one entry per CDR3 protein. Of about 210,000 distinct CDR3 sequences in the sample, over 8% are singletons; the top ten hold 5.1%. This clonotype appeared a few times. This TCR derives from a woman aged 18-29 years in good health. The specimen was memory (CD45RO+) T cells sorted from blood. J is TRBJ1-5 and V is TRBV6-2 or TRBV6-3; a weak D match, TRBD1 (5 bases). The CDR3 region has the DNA TGTGCCAGCAGTTACGGGGCTATTCAGCCCCAGCATTTT. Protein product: CASSYGAIQPQHF.